The table lists the clone carrying this T cell receptor (beta chain) with many counts. Its antigen is not identified. The source of the sample is a study of glioma-infiltrating T cells. Germline V gene lookup returns CDR1 GTSNPN and CDR2 SVGIG (reference sequence). V dropped 1 base and J dropped 1 base, with 10 bases sitting between them. CDR3 length equals 14 residues. TCR alpha and beta CDR3 regions were amplified from RNA using iRepertoire nested multiplex PCR. One-step reverse transcription and amplification started from approximately 100-400 ng of tissue mRNA or PBMC total RNA. TCRdb analysed the multiplex PCR reads with MiXCR anew, one entry per CDR3 protein. Of about 4,900 distinct CDR3 sequences in the sample, 25% to 40% are singletons; the top ten hold about 7%. Study conclusions and caveats: CDR3 overlap between tissue and blood was very small. Gliomas, especially low-grade, showed above-expected tissue-blood divergence; non-neoplastic patients showed below.

The sequenced sample consisted of glioma tissue, nonneoplastic brain tissue, or PBMCs (not recorded which). The chain carries TRBV30 and TRBJ1-1, with D unclear. This TCR derives from a human donor with low-grade glioma or glioblastoma, undergoing nonglioma brain surgery, or in good health (not recorded which). The CDR3 DNA sequence: TGTGCCTGGAGTGGAGGACGGGGGAACACTGAAGCTTTCTTT. Translated, it gives CAWSGGRGNTEAFF.